The 23 T cell receptor beta chains given below trace back to one sample, sequenced in a study of graft-versus-host responses after intestinal transplantation. Some clones are missing from TCRdb's copy, which holds only in-frame ones; the method was immunoSEQ multiplex PCR. The sample comprises 15,000 to 20,000 clones, 80% of which are singletons, and about 20% rests with the top ten. Intraepithelial lymphocytes and lamina propria lymphocytes were released through processing of graft tissue. Sequencing used ileum tissue, obtained about 15 weeks after intestinal transplant. Receptor source: a human patient who received an intestinal transplant, so some T cells may come from the graft donor.

The J gene is TRBJ2-7, the V gene TRBV5-4, with D perhaps matching TRBD2 (7 bases). This CDR3 is 15 amino acids long. The germline V and J ends were trimmed by 2 bases and 3 bases, with 15 bases remaining between them. Germline-derived CDR1 and CDR2 are SGHNT and YYREEE (reference sequence). The CDR3 bases are TGTGCCAGCAGCTTCGGGGGGACATACCTCTACGAGCAGTACTTC. Protein sequence: CASSFGGTYLYEQYF. Combining the CDR3 with reference TRBV5-4 and TRBJ2-7 gives the whole variable domain ETGVTQSPTHLIKTRGQQVTLRCSSQSGHNTVSWYQQALGQGPQFIFQYYREEENGRGNFPPRFSGLQFPNYSSELNVNALELDDSALYLCASSFGGTYLYEQYFGPGTRLTVT.

The chain has TRBV30 and TRBJ1-6; D remains unclear. V gave up 3 bases and J gave up 5 bases, with 5 bases separating them. The CDR3 is made up of 12 amino acids. Per germline, CDR1 GTSNPN and CDR2 SVGIG (reference sequence). The CDR3 DNA reads as TGTGCCTGGAGATGGGATAATTCACCCCTCCACTTT. Protein sequence: CAWRWDNSPLHF.

The chain links TRBV28 to TRBJ1-3; no clear D gene. This CDR3 is built from 15 residues. Germline V gene lookup returns CDR1 MDHEN and CDR2 SYDVKM. V was pared by 3 bases and J by 0 bases, with 9 bases between. The CDR3 DNA follows: TGTGCCAGCAGTTTGGGCACCTACTCTGGAAACACCATATATTTT. Amino acids: CASSLGTYSGNTIYF.

This chain connects TRBV9 to TRBJ2-7; possible D gene TRBD2, 6 bases. CDR1 SGDLS and CDR2 YYNGEE come from the germline V gene. This CDR3 contains 14 residues. Trimming took 4 bases from V and 3 from J, leaving 14 bases between them. In nucleotides, the CDR3 is TGTGCCAGCAGCATTAGCGGAGGGGACTACGAGCAGTACTTC. Amino acids: CASSISGGDYEQYF. Variable domain in full (rest from reference TRBV9 and TRBJ2-7): DSGVTQTPKHLITATGQRVTLRCSPRSGDLSVYWYQQSLDQGLQFLIQYYNGEERAKGNILERFSAQQFPDLHSELNLSSLELGDSALYFCASSISGGDYEQYFGPGTRLTVT.

J is TRBJ2-1 and V is TRBV19, with D possibly matching TRBD2 (6 bases). V shed 1 base and J shed 8 bases, with 12 bases lying between them. The CDR3 length is 14 residues. CDR1 LNHDA and CDR2 SQIVND come from the germline V gene (reference sequence). CDR3 loop: CASSIGVGGYEQFF. In nucleotides, the CDR3 is TGTGCCAGTAGTATAGGAGTGGGAGGATATGAGCAGTTCTTC. Full variable domain (remainder filled in from reference TRBV19 and TRBJ2-1): DGGITQSPKYLFRKEGQNVTLSCEQNLNHDAMYWYRQDPGQGLRLIYYSQIVNDFQKGDIAEGYSVSREKKESFPLTVTSAQKNPTAFYLCASSIGVGGYEQFFGPGTRLTVL.

The genes are TRBV9 and TRBJ1-2; 7 nucleotides line up with TRBD1. Germline V lookup: CDR1 SGDLS, CDR2 YYNGEE. There are 13 residues in the CDR3. V trimming: 4 bases; J trimming: 3 bases; junction bases outside the gene matches: 3. CDR3 DNA sequence: TGTGCCAGCAGCCCCGGGACAGACTATGGCTACACCTTC. Protein: CASSPGTDYGYTF.

This chain joins TRBV6-6 and TRBJ1-2, with D perhaps TRBD1 (6 bases). The CDR3 runs 13 residues. V lost 5 bases to trimming and J lost 0 bases, with 7 bases between them. The germline V gene encodes CDR1 MNHNY and CDR2 SVGAGI (reference sequence). As DNA, the CDR3 is TGTGCCAGCAGTAGGACAGCTAACTATGGCTACACCTTC. Translation: CASSRTANYGYTF.

DNA of the CDR3: TGTGCCAGCTCCCAGGGACAGCATTCCTCTGGGGCCAACGTCCTGACTTTC. Encoded protein: CASSQGQHSSGANVLTF. The genes are TRBV18 and TRBJ2-6, with 7 bases identical to TRBD1. Germline CDR1 KGHSH, CDR2 LQKENI. The V gene end was trimmed by 6 bases and the J gene end by 0 bases; junction bases not matched to a gene: 8. This CDR3 has 17 residues.

This chain connects TRBV5-1 to TRBJ2-3, with unresolved D. Per the germline V gene, CDR1 is SGHRS and CDR2 is YFSETQ. Trimming removed 6 bases from V and 0 bases from J, with 14 bases in between. This CDR3 contains 15 residues. The CDR3: CASKNQRVSTDTQYF. Here the CDR3 DNA reads TGCGCCAGCAAGAACCAGCGAGTTAGCACAGATACGCAGTATTTT.

J is TRBJ2-1 and V is TRBV27; TRBD2 is a possible D gene (6 bases). The CDR3 runs 14 residues. In germline, CDR1 is MNHEY, CDR2 SMNVEV (reference sequence). V was shortened by 3 bases and J by 4 bases, with 10 bases between the two germline ends. As DNA, the CDR3 is TGTGCCAGCAGTTTCGGGACTCCTTACAATGAGCAGTTCTTC. Protein sequence: CASSFGTPYNEQFF.

This clone was seen only once. The chain has TRBV19 and TRBJ1-5; D might be TRBD1 (6 bases). Germline V gene sequence: CDR1 LNHDA, CDR2 SQIVND (reference sequence). V was trimmed by 0 bases and J by 7 bases, leaving 16 bases between them. The CDR3 length is 16 residues. The DNA of the CDR3 is TGTGCCAGTAGTATAGATGGTAGGCCAGGGGTCCAGCCCCAGCATTTT. It codes for CASSIDGRPGVQPQHF.

The V gene is TRBV7-8, the J gene TRBJ2-1; D remains ambiguous. Looked up from germline, CDR1 is SGHVS and CDR2 is FQNEAQ. Trimming stripped 2 bases from V and 0 bases from J, with 17 bases between. The CDR3 extends over 18 amino acids. The CDR3 DNA reads TGTGCCAGCAGCTTATTTCGGCACACACGAAGCTCCTACAATGAGCAGTTCTTC. It specifies CASSLFRHTRSSYNEQFF.

This chain joins TRBV5-1 and TRBJ2-7, with 7 bases that match TRBD1. The CDR3 extends over 14 amino acids. The germline V gene encodes CDR1 SGHRS and CDR2 YFSETQ. The V and J ends lost 1 base and 6 bases, in that order; junction bases with no gene match: 7. The chain's CDR3 is CASSLFDREGEQYF. CDR3 DNA: TGCGCCAGCAGCTTGTTCGACAGGGAAGGCGAGCAGTACTTC.

This chain joins TRBV11-3 and TRBJ2-7; tentatively, D is TRBD2 (5 bases). In germline, CDR1 is SGHNT, CDR2 YENEEA. CDR3 length: 14 amino acids. Trimming stripped 3 bases from V and 2 bases from J, with 11 bases between. The CDR3 DNA reads as TGTGCCAGCAGCTTGGCGGGTGGGGCCTACGAGCAGTACTTC. This encodes CASSLAGGAYEQYF.

V is TRBV2 and J is TRBJ2-3, with 8 bases matching TRBD2. The junction had 7 bases not matched to a gene; V was cut back by 6 bases and J by 2 bases. The CDR3 extends over 15 amino acids. Germline-derived CDR1 and CDR2 are SNHLY and FYNNEI. The CDR3 DNA reads TGTGCCAGCAGAGGGGTCGGGGGGGTCACAGATACGCAGTATTTT. It encodes CASRGVGGVTDTQYF.

V usage is TRBV6-1 and J usage is TRBJ1-1; D not certain. Trimming took 5 bases from V and 6 from J, leaving 10 bases between them. Per germline, CDR1 MNHNS and CDR2 SASEGT. The CDR3 totals 12 residues. The CDR3 region has the DNA TGTGCCAGCAGTCGATTTGGCGCTGAAGCTTTCTTT. It encodes CASSRFGAEAFF.

This chain uses TRBV5-4 with TRBJ2-5; D call uncertain. There are 13 residues in the CDR3. From germline, CDR1 is SGHNT and CDR2 YYREEE (reference sequence). V was pared by 1 base and J by 0 bases, with 4 bases between. The CDR3 DNA reads as TGTGCCAGCAGCTTGTCTCACCAAGAGACCCAGTACTTC. Amino acids: CASSLSHQETQYF.

The chain combines TRBV10-3 with TRBJ2-7; TRBD1 aligns across 9 bases. Germline V CDR1 and CDR2: ENHRY, SYGVKD. The CDR3 contains 14 residues. V shed 3 bases, J shed 4 bases, and the junction held 4 bases outside the gene matches. In DNA, the CDR3 is TGTGCCATCAGTGACAGGGGACAGGGTTACGAGCAGTACTTC. It specifies CAISDRGQGYEQYF.

This chain links TRBV13 with TRBJ2-1; 11 bases map to TRBD2. The V segment lost 3 bases and the J segment 6 bases; nucleotides outside the gene matches: 7. Germline loops: CDR1 PRHDT, CDR2 FYEKMQ (reference sequence). The CDR3 covers 16 residues. CDR3 protein: CASSLLTSGSANEQFF. The CDR3 nucleotides read TGTGCCAGCAGCTTGTTAACTAGCGGGAGTGCCAATGAGCAGTTCTTC.

By share, this clone counts as medium-sized. The chain couples TRBV6-1 to TRBJ2-1; 10 bases align to TRBD2. This CDR3 has 16 residues. Per germline, CDR1 MNHNS and CDR2 SASEGT. The J segment lost 14 bases and the V segment lost 2 bases, leaving 15 bases of the junction unmatched. In DNA, the CDR3 is TGTGCCAGCAGTGAAAGTCTGACTAGCGGGCTCGGAGAAAAGTTCTTC. Residues: CASSESLTSGLGEKFF.

The chain couples TRBV4-1 to TRBJ2-2; the match to TRBD2 covers 7 bases. Germline trimming cut 4 bases from V and 5 bases from J; bases unmatched to any gene: 22. Per the germline V gene, CDR1 is MGHRA and CDR2 is YSYEKL. The CDR3 has 20 amino acids. In DNA, the CDR3 is TGCGCCAGCAGCCCCGGTTTCCCTTGGCGGGAGAGGGGATGGACCGGGGAGCTGTTTTTT. Amino acid sequence: CASSPGFPWRERGWTGELFF.

This chain joins TRBV7-2 and TRBJ2-7; D is undetermined. The CDR3 extends over 13 amino acids. Germline CDR1 is SGHTA and CDR2 is FQGNSA. The V and J ends lost 1 base and 3 bases respectively, with 7 bases between them. In DNA, the CDR3 is TGTGCCAGCAGCTTAGAAAACTTCTACGAGCAGTACTTC. Its translation: CASSLENFYEQYF.

The J gene is TRBJ2-1, the V gene TRBV9; D is undetermined. Trimming cost V 3 bases and J 0 bases, with 10 bases left between them. The CDR3 contains 15 residues. Germline assignment: CDR1 SGDLS and CDR2 YYNGEE. The CDR3, as DNA: TGTGCCAGCAGCGAAGACTTATACTCCTACAATGAGCAGTTCTTC. Translated, it gives CASSEDLYSYNEQFF.